A single sample gave rise to the 24 T cell receptor beta chains below, sequenced in a study of a mutant IDH1 vaccine in newly diagnosed glioma. Their antigen targets remain unknown. Time point here: week 11, during vaccination. Alongside topical imiquimod, each dose of vaccine comprised 300 ug of mutant IDH1 20-mer peptide. Assay: immunoSEQ multiplex PCR; the TCRdb copy retains only in-frame clones and omits some. Among approximately 110,000 clones listed, 85% to 90% were seen once. Here the sequenced sample was PBMCs, taken from a glioma patient whose treatment included an IDH1 peptide vaccine. All receptors derive from a woman aged 45-60 years with glioma.

This clone came up a few times. The CDR3 is CASSSLTGTGRTGTEAFF. The CDR3 coding sequence is TGTGCCAGCAGCTCACTAACCGGGACAGGCCGGACCGGGACTGAAGCTTTCTTT. V gene TRBV11-2 combines with J gene TRBJ1-1; 8 bases are a match to TRBD1. The J segment lost 5 bases and the V segment lost 4 bases, leaving 18 bases of the junction unmatched. Germline assignment: CDR1 SGHAT and CDR2 FQNNGV. The CDR3 extends over 18 amino acids.

This clone showed up just once. The genes are TRBV4-2 and TRBJ1-6; D call uncertain. This CDR3 region has 15 residues. CDR1 and CDR2 (germline): LGHNA, YNFKEQ. V lost 2 bases and J 7 bases, leaving 12 bases between the germline ends. This CDR3 is CASSQSHIPNSPLHF. DNA of the CDR3: TGTGCCAGCAGCCAATCCCACATCCCAAATTCACCCCTCCACTTT.

The table lists this clone with a count of one. This sequence joins TRBV11-1 and TRBJ2-7; 10 bases line up with TRBD2. Germline CDR1 reads SGHAT; CDR2 reads FQDESV (reference sequence). This CDR3 has 15 amino acids. With 5 bases clipped from V and 3 bases from J, the junction kept 7 bases outside the gene matches. The CDR3 coding sequence is TGTGCCAGCAGCCCCTCTAGCGGGAGTATCTACGAGCAGTACTTC. Its translation: CASSPSSGSIYEQYF.

This chain links TRBV9 with TRBJ2-2; tentatively, D is TRBD1 (6 bases). CDR1 and CDR2 (germline): SGDLS, YYNGEE. There are 13 residues in the CDR3. The V gene lost 3 bases and the J gene lost 5 bases, with 8 bases spanning the gap. CDR3 in DNA: TGTGCCAGCAGCGCAACAGGGACCGGGGAGCTGTTTTTT. Protein product: CASSATGTGELFF.

The V gene is TRBV10-1, the J gene TRBJ2-3; TRBD2 aligns across 8 bases. This CDR3 contains 16 residues. After removal of 6 bases from V and 3 bases from J, the junction contained 11 bases not matched to a gene. Germline assignment: CDR1 WNHNN and CDR2 SYGVQD (reference sequence). The CDR3 region is CASSVGAGAVTDTQYF. The CDR3 DNA reads as TGCGCCAGCAGCGTTGGAGCGGGAGCCGTGACAGATACGCAGTATTTT.

On this clone: The junction departs from germline at one end; a sequencing error may be responsible. The rearrangement uses TRBV7-9 and TRBJ2-7; the D is unclear. Germline V CDR1 and CDR2: SEHNR, FQNEAQ (reference sequence). The length of the CDR3 is 13 residues. The CDR3 nucleotides are TGTGCCAGCAGCTTGGCCTCAGGAATGGGAAAATCGTTC. Translating gives CASSLASGMGKSF.

The chain uses TRBV27 and TRBJ2-7, with a weak D call TRBD1 (6 bases). CDR1 and CDR2 (germline): MNHEY, SMNVEV (reference sequence). CDR3 length equals 13 residues. The ends were cut back, 9 bases at V and 7 bases at J, with 19 bases in the middle. The CDR3 DNA sequence: TGTGCCAGTTGGGGGCAGGCGATGTGGGAGCAGTACTTC. This codes for CASWGQAMWEQYF.

The chain has TRBV5-5 and TRBJ2-3, with D uncertain. The CDR3 extends over 13 amino acids. V was pared by 2 bases and J by 4 bases, with 8 bases between. Per the germline V gene, CDR1 is SGHKS and CDR2 is YYEKEE (reference sequence). CDR3 in DNA: TGTGCCAGCAGCTTTGTGGGTGCAGATACGCAGTATTTT. Amino acids: CASSFVGADTQYF. The whole variable domain, remainder taken from reference TRBV5-5 and TRBJ2-3, is DAGVTQSPTHLIKTRGQQVTLRCSPISGHKSVSWYQQVLGQGPQFIFQYYEKEERGRGNFPDRFSARQFPNYSSELNVNALLLGDSALYLCASSFVGADTQYFGPGTRLTVL.

The V and J genes are TRBV19 and TRBJ2-5; D call uncertain. The CDR3 is 13 residues long. Trimming stripped 3 bases from V and 0 bases from J, with 5 bases between. Germline V gene lookup returns CDR1 LNHDA and CDR2 SQIVND (reference sequence). In nucleotides, the CDR3 is TGTGCCAGTAGTATTGGGAACCAAGAGACCCAGTACTTC. It translates to CASSIGNQETQYF.

The rearrangement links TRBV5-1 to TRBJ2-1, with 9 bases lining up with TRBD1. With 4 bases clipped from V and 6 bases from J, the junction kept 11 bases outside the gene matches. This CDR3 comprises 16 residues. CDR1 SGHRS and CDR2 YFSETQ come from the germline V gene. CDR3 bases: TGCGCCAGCAGCCATGGTGCAGGACAGGGGTTCAATGAGCAGTTCTTC. Translation: CASSHGAGQGFNEQFF.

The V gene is TRBV28, the J gene TRBJ1-2, with 8 bases aligning to TRBD1. J lost 8 bases, V lost 6 bases, and 11 bases had no gene match. The CDR3 spans 14 residues. Germline CDR1 and CDR2: MDHEN and SYDVKM. As DNA, the CDR3 is TGTGCCAGCAGCCCGGGACAGGACCCAGGGGGCTACACCTTC. Its protein is CASSPGQDPGGYTF.

The table lists this clone with a count of one. The chain employs TRBV5-1 and TRBJ2-1; 8 bases map to TRBD1. The junction had 6 bases not matched to a gene; V was cut back by 1 base and J by 0 bases. This CDR3 spans 17 amino acids. Looked up from germline, CDR1 is SGHRS and CDR2 is YFSETQ. CDR3 loop: CASSLTTGVSSYNEQFF. DNA of the CDR3: TGCGCCAGCAGCTTGACGACAGGGGTGAGCTCCTACAATGAGCAGTTCTTC.

V usage is TRBV5-4 and J usage is TRBJ1-1, with 7 bases aligning to TRBD1. This CDR3 is 14 amino acids long. Germline CDR1 is SGHNT and CDR2 is YYREEE (reference sequence). V was pared by 6 bases and J by 3 bases, with 8 bases of the junction left unmatched. CDR3 region: CASTSTGSHTEAFF. The CDR3 DNA is TGTGCCAGCACCTCGACAGGGAGTCACACTGAAGCTTTCTTT. Variable domain in full (rest from reference TRBV5-4 and TRBJ1-1): ETGVTQSPTHLIKTRGQQVTLRCSSQSGHNTVSWYQQALGQGPQFIFQYYREEENGRGNFPPRFSGLQFPNYSSELNVNALELDDSALYLCASTSTGSHTEAFFGQGTRLTVV.

This sequence joins TRBV27 and TRBJ2-7; D is possibly TRBD2 (6 bases). V was shortened by 6 bases and J by 2 bases, with 14 bases between the two germline ends. Germline V lookup: CDR1 MNHEY, CDR2 SMNVEV (reference sequence). The CDR3 contains 14 residues. CDR3 sequence reads: CASSPPGVTYEQYF. The CDR3 region has the DNA TGTGCCAGCAGCCCTCCGGGGGTAACCTACGAGCAGTACTTC.

CDR3 sequence: CGRYRETEAFF. As DNA, the CDR3 is TGCGGGAGATACAGGGAGACTGAAGCTTTCTTT. The chain employs TRBV20-1 and TRBJ1-1; weak D call: TRBD1 (6 bases). CDR3 size: 11 residues. Germline CDR1 reads DFQATT; CDR2 reads SNEGSKA (reference sequence).

This clone has more than one count but fewer than ten. The chain combines TRBV18 with TRBJ2-4; 11 nucleotides agree with TRBD2. V lost 3 bases, J lost 6 bases, and 4 bases stayed unmatched. Germline values: CDR1 KGHSH, CDR2 LQKENI. This CDR3 contains 15 residues. For the CDR3, the DNA is TGTGCCAGCTCACCCCCCACTAGCGGGAGAAACATTCAGTACTTC. Its protein is CASSPPTSGRNIQYF.

Here the CDR3 reads CASSQPGGTDTQYF. The DNA for the CDR3 is TGTGCCAGCAGCCAGCCGGGGGGCACAGATACGCAGTATTTT. The V call is TRBV5-6, the J call TRBJ2-3, with D possibly being TRBD2 (6 bases). V was trimmed by 4 bases and J by 1 base, leaving 10 bases between them. CDR1 is SGHDT, CDR2 YYEEEE, per germline. The CDR3 loop spans 14 amino acids.

This clone is a singleton in its sample. The chain carries TRBV19 and TRBJ2-1; 10 positions agree with TRBD2. There are 16 residues in the CDR3. Trimming took 5 bases from V and 4 from J; bases not matched to a gene: 8. Germline V gives CDR1 LNHDA, CDR2 SQIVND (reference sequence). The CDR3 region is CASSREAGGIYNEQFF. In nucleotides, the CDR3 is TGTGCCAGTAGTCGGGAAGCGGGAGGGATATACAATGAGCAGTTCTTC.

The table lists this clone with a count of one. The J gene is TRBJ2-5, the V gene TRBV7-9, with 11 nucleotides matching TRBD2. Per germline, CDR1 SEHNR and CDR2 FQNEAQ (reference sequence). The CDR3 is 16 residues long. Trimming removed 3 bases from V and 3 bases from J; junction bases left unmatched: 6. The CDR3 region has the DNA TGTGCCAGCAGCTTCCCGACTAGCGGGGTAAAAGAGACCCAGTACTTC. Encoded protein: CASSFPTSGVKETQYF.

This chain links TRBV5-4 with TRBJ2-5, with 14 nucleotides matching TRBD2. There are 15 residues in the CDR3. The germline CDR1 and CDR2 sequences are SGHNT and YYREEE (reference sequence). V gave up 2 bases and J gave up 4 bases; unmatched junction bases: 1. The CDR3 nucleotides are TGTGCCAGCAGCTTAGGACTAGCGGGGGGAGAGACCCAGTACTTC. Translated: CASSLGLAGGETQYF.

The sample holds one count of this clone. The chain combines TRBV7-9 with TRBJ2-6; no clear D gene. The CDR3 runs to 13 residues. The germline V gene encodes CDR1 SEHNR and CDR2 FQNEAQ (reference sequence). V gave up 2 bases and J gave up 3 bases, with 2 bases separating them. The CDR3 spells CASSLHGANVLTF. The CDR3 nucleotides are TGTGCCAGCAGCTTACATGGGGCCAACGTCCTGACTTTC.

The chain is built from TRBV19 and TRBJ2-4; no firm D call. This CDR3 has 14 amino acids. V lost 3 bases, J lost 0 bases, and 6 bases lay in between. Germline CDR1 LNHDA, CDR2 SQIVND (reference sequence). The CDR3 loop is CASSMTVAKNIQYF. The CDR3, as DNA: TGTGCCAGTAGTATGACGGTAGCCAAAAACATTCAGTACTTC.

V is TRBV27 and J is TRBJ2-7, with 7 nucleotides matching TRBD1. Trimming cost V 5 bases and J 0 bases; bases outside gene matches: 13. The CDR3 is 17 residues long. The V gene's germline CDR1 is MNHEY and CDR2 SMNVEV (reference sequence). The CDR3 here is CASSPEDPWDSSYEQYF. The CDR3, as DNA: TGTGCCAGCAGTCCCGAAGACCCCTGGGACAGCTCCTACGAGCAGTACTTC.

The V call is TRBV9, the J call TRBJ2-3; maybe TRBD1 (6 bases). Trimming took off 2 bases at V and 3 bases at J, with 10 bases between the two ends. The CDR3 loop spans 14 amino acids. Germline V gene data show CDR1 as SGDLS and CDR2 as YYNGEE. The DNA of the CDR3 is TGTGCCAGCAGCGTCAGGGGTGGAACAGATACGCAGTATTTT. It translates to CASSVRGGTDTQYF.